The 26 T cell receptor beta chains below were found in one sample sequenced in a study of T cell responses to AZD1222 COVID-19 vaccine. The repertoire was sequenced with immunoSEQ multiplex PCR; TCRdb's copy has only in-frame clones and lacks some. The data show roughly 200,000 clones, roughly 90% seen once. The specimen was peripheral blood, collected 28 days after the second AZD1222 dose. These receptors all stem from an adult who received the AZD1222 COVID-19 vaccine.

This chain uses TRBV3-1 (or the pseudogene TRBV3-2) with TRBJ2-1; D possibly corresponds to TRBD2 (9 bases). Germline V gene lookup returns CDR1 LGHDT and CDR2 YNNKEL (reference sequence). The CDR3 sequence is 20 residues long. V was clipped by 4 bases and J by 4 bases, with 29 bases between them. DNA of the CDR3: TGTGCCAGCAGCCTTTACCCGGGACAGGCTGGGCGGGAGGGGTACAATGAGCAGTTCTTC. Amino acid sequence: CASSLYPGQAGREGYNEQFF.

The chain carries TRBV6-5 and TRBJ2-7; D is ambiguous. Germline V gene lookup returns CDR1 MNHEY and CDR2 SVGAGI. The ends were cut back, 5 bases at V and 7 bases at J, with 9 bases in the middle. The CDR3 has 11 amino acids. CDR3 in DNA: TGTGCCAGCAGTCCCCCTACGGAGCAGTACTTC. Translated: CASSPPTEQYF.

This CDR3 reads CASSRQDLDRGGGYTF. The CDR3 DNA is TGTGCCAGCAGCCGACAAGACTTGGACAGGGGTGGCGGCTACACCTTC. The rearrangement uses TRBV3-1 (or the pseudogene TRBV3-2) and TRBJ1-2; 9 bases line up with TRBD1. This CDR3 is built from 16 residues. From germline, CDR1 is LGHDT and CDR2 YNNKEL (reference sequence). Trimming cost V 4 bases and J 8 bases; bases outside gene matches: 14.

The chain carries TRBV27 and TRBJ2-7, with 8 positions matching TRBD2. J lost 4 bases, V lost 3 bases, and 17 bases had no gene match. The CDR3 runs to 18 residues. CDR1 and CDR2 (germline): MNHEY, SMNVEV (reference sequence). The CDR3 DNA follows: TGTGCCAGCAGTTTCCGTATGCTAGCGGGTGGCAAGGGGTACGAGCAGTACTTC. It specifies CASSFRMLAGGKGYEQYF.

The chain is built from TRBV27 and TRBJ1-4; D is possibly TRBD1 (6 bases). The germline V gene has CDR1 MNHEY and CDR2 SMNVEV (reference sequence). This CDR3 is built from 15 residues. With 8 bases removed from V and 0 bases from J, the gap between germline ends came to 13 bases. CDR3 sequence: CASRGHHATNEKLFF. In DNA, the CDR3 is TGTGCCAGCCGGGGACACCATGCAACTAATGAAAAACTGTTTTTT.

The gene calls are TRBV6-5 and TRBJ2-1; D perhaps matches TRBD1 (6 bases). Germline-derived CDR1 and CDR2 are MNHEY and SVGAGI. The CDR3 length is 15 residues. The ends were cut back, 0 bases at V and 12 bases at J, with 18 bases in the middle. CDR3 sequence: CASSYSWVGLGGQFF. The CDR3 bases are TGTGCCAGCAGTTACTCGTGGGTTGGGCTAGGGGGGCAGTTCTTC.

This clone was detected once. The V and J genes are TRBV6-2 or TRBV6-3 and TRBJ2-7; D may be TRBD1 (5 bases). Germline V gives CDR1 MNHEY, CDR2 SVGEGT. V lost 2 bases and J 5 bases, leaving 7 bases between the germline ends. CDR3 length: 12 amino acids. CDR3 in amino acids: CASSYRGNEQYF. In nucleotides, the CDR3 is TGTGCCAGCAGTTACAGGGGCAACGAGCAGTACTTC.

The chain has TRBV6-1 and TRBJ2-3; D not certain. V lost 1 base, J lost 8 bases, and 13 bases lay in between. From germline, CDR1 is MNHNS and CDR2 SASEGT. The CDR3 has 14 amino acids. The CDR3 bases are TGTGCCAGCAGTGAAGTGGGGAACGGTCGTACGCAGTATTTT. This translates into CASSEVGNGRTQYF.

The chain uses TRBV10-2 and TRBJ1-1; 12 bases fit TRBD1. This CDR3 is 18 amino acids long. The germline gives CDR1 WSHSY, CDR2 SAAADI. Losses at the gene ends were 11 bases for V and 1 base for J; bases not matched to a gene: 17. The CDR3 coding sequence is TGCGCCTCCAGCAGAGCAGGGGGACAGGGGGCAAGGAACACTGAAGCTTTCTTT. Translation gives CASSRAGGQGARNTEAFF.

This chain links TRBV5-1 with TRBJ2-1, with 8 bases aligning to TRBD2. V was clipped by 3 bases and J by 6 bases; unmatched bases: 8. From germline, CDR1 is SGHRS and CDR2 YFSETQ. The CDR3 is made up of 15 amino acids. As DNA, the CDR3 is TGCGCCAGCAGCTCGGGACTAGTGGAGCCCAATGAGCAGTTCTTC. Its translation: CASSSGLVEPNEQFF.

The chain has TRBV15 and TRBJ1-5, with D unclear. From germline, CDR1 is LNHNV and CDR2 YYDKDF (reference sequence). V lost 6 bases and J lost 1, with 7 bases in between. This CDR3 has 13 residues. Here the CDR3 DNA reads TGTGCCACCAGTAGGCTAAGCAATCAGCCCCAGCATTTT. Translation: CATSRLSNQPQHF.

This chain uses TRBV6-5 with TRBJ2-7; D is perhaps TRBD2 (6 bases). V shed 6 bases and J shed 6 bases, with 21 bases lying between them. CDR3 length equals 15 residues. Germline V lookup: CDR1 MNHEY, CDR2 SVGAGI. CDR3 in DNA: TGTGCCAGCAGCAAAAAGGTTCAGGGCGGGGCCGAGCAGTACTTC. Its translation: CASSKKVQGGAEQYF.

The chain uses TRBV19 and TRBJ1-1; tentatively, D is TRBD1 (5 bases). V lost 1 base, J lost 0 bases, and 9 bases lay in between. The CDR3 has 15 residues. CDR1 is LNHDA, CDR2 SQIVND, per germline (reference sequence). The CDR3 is CASSIGWGLNTEAFF. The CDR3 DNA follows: TGTGCCAGTAGTATAGGATGGGGCCTGAACACTGAAGCTTTCTTT.

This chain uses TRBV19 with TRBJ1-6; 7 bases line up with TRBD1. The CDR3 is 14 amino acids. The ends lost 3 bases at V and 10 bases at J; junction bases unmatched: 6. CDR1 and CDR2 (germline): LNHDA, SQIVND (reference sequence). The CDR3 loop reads CASSMRGQESPLHF. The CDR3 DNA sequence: TGTGCCAGTAGTATGAGGGGGCAAGAATCACCCCTCCACTTT.

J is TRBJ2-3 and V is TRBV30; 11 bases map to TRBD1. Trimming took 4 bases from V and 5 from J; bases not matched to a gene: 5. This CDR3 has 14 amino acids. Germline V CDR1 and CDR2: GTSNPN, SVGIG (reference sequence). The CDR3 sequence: CAWTPGQGGDTQYF. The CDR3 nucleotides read TGTGCCTGGACCCCGGGACAGGGGGGAGATACGCAGTATTTT.

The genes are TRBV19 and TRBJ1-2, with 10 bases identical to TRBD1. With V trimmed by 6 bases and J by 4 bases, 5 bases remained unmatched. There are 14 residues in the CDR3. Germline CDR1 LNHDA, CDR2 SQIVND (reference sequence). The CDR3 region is CASRRTGGLYGYTF. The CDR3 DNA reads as TGTGCCAGTAGGCGGACAGGGGGACTCTATGGCTACACCTTC.

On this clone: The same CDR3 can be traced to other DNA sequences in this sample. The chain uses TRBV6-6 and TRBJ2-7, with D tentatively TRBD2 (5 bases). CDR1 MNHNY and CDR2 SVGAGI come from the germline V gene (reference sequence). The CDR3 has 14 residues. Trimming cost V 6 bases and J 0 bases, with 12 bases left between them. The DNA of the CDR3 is TGTGCCAGCAGACGAGAGGGTTCCTCCTACGAGCAGTACTTC. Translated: CASRREGSSYEQYF.

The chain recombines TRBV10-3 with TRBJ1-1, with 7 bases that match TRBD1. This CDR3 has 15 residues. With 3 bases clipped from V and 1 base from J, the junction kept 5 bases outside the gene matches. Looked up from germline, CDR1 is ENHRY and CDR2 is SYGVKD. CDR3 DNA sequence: TGTGCCATCAGTGATACAGGGGTGGGGAACACTGAAGCTTTCTTT. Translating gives CAISDTGVGNTEAFF.

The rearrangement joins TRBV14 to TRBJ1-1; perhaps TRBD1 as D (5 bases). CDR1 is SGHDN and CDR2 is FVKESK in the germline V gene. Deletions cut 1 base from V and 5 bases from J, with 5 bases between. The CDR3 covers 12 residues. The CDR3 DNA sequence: TGTGCCAGCAGCCAAGGGGGGACTGAAGCTTTCTTT. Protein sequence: CASSQGGTEAFF.

The DNA of the CDR3 is TGTGCCAGCAGCCAAGTAGGGGTTACAGCCGCGACTAATGAAAAACTGTTTTTT. The encoded protein is CASSQVGVTAATNEKLFF. The V gene is TRBV3-1 (or the pseudogene TRBV3-2), the J gene TRBJ1-4; D perhaps matches TRBD1 (5 bases). Per the germline V gene, CDR1 is LGHDT and CDR2 is YNNKEL (reference sequence). Trimming pared 1 base from V and 2 bases from J, leaving 17 bases between. The CDR3 extends over 18 amino acids.

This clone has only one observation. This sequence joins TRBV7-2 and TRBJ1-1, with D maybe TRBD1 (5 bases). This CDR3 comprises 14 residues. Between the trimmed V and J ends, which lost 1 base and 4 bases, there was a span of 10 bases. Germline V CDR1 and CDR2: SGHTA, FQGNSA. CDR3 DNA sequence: TGTGCCAGCAGCTTAGTGGGGGGGACCACTGAAGCTTTCTTT. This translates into CASSLVGGTTEAFF.

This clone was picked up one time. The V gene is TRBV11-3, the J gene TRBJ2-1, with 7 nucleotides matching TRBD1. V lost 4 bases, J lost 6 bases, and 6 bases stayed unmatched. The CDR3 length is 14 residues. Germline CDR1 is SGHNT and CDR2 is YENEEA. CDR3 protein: CASSSRQGRNEQFF. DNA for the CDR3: TGTGCCAGCAGCTCCCGACAGGGTCGCAATGAGCAGTTCTTC.

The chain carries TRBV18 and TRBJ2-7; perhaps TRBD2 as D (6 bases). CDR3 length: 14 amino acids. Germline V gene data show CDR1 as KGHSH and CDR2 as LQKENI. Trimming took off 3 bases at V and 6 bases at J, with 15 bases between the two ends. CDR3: CASSPGLQVTEQYF. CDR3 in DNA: TGTGCCAGCTCACCGGGACTTCAGGTGACCGAGCAGTACTTC.

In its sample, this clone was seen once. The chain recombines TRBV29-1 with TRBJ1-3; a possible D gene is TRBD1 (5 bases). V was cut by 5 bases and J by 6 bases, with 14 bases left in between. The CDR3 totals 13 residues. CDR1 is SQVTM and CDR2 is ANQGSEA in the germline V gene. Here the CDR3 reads CSVFDSYENTIYF. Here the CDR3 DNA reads TGCAGCGTTTTTGACAGCTATGAAAACACCATATATTTT.

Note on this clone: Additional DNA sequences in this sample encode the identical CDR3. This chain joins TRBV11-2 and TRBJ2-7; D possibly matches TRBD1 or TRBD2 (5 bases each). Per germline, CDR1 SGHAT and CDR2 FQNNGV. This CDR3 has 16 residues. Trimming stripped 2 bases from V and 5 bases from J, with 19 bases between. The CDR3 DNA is TGTGCCAGCAGCTTATCGGCGCTTACTAGGGGCCACGAGCAGTACTTC. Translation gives CASSLSALTRGHEQYF.

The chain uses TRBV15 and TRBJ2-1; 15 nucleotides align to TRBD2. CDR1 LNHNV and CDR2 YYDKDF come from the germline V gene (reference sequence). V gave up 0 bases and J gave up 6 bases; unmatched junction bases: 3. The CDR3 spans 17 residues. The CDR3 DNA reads TGTGCCACCAGCAGAGATCGGACTAGCGGGAGGGGCAATGAGCAGTTCTTC. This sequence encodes CATSRDRTSGRGNEQFF.